This paragraph covers one T cell receptor beta chain sequence. Its antigen remains unknown. Genomic DNA provided the template from which TCR beta CDR3 was amplified by two-round multiplex PCR. First-round PCR employed TRBV- and TRBJ-specific primers for each gene. MiXCR, applied by TCRdb to the multiplex PCR reads, yields one record per CDR3 protein. The sample has about 34,000 distinct CDR3 sequences, 30% to 35% seen once. These data originate in a study of prognosis after radiotherapy for stage I lung cancer. About the research overall: Deemed medically inoperable were all patients with non-small cell lung cancer. Overall study results and limits: The question of whether the expanded TCR clones were tumor-specific was not determined. Counts of unique TCR clones fell following stereotactic body radiation therapy, median around 10,000 versus 6,900.

The length of the CDR3 is 15 residues. Germline V gene lookup returns CDR1 LNHDA and CDR2 SQIVND (reference sequence). V shed 9 bases and J shed 2 bases, with 14 bases lying between them. This material consisted of PBMCs, taken before or after stereotactic body radiation therapy (not recorded which). The genes are TRBV19 and TRBJ1-6; D might be TRBD1 (6 bases). The clonotype comes from a donor aged 50 or older with non-small cell lung cancer. For the CDR3, the DNA is TGTGCCAGCAAACAGGGAGGCCCCTATAATTCACCCCTCCACTTT. Its protein product is CASKQGGPYNSPLHF.